Listed here are 6 T cell receptor beta chains from one sample, sequenced in a study of blood T cells in healthy people across ages. Alongside a J-beta primer mix, a sample-barcoded 5' primer served in a second PCR lasting about 7 to 12 cycles. TCRdb reanalysed the 5' RACE reads using MiXCR and keeps one entry per CDR3 protein. The table lists roughly 1,500,000 distinct CDR3 sequences, 30% to 35% of them singletons. The sequenced material came from blood. The receptors were gathered from a woman under 40 in good health.

This clonotype was seen only a few times. V is TRBV29-1 and J is TRBJ2-3, with a weak D call TRBD2 (5 bases). The V and J ends lost 5 bases and 0 bases respectively, with 21 bases between them. The CDR3 length is 17 residues. Germline-derived CDR1 and CDR2 are SQVTM and ANQGSEA. The CDR3 DNA sequence: TGCAGCGTTCGTAATCCAGAAAGTCGGGGAAGCACAGATACGCAGTATTTT. Residues: CSVRNPESRGSTDTQYF.

J is TRBJ2-2 and V is TRBV4-1; TRBD1 is a possible D gene (6 bases). Looked up from germline, CDR1 is MGHRA and CDR2 is YSYEKL. Trimming shortened V by 4 bases and J by 3 bases, and 15 bases separated the two germline ends. CDR3 size: 16 residues. CDR3 residues: CASSLLTGKDTGELFF. The CDR3, as DNA: TGCGCCAGCAGCCTCCTCACAGGGAAGGACACCGGGGAGCTGTTTTTT.

The sample holds many counts of this clonotype. This chain joins TRBV7-2 and TRBJ2-7, with 8 positions matching TRBD1. Losses at the gene ends were 0 bases for V and 3 bases for J; bases not matched to a gene: 7. The CDR3 contains 16 residues. Germline assignment: CDR1 SGHTA and CDR2 FQGNSA. In DNA, the CDR3 is TGTGCCAGCAGCTTAGCGCGGGCAGGGGGCGGCTACGAGCAGTACTTC. Its translation is CASSLARAGGGYEQYF.

The chain carries TRBV27 and TRBJ1-2; 8 bases are a match to TRBD1. J gave up 4 bases and V 6 bases, and 4 bases lay outside the gene matches. CDR1 and CDR2 from the germline V gene are MNHEY and SMNVEV (reference sequence). The CDR3 contains 13 residues. As DNA, the CDR3 is TGTGCCAGCAGCAAGGACAGGGTCTATGGCTACACCTTC. This gives the protein CASSKDRVYGYTF.

The V call is TRBV7-3, the J call TRBJ2-3; 11 bases match TRBD1. V dropped 5 bases and J dropped 5; count of bases not matched to a gene: 6. This CDR3 has 15 amino acids. The germline gives CDR1 SGHTA, CDR2 FQGTGA. Here the CDR3 reads CASSQTGTGGDTQYF. CDR3 DNA: TGTGCCAGCAGCCAAACTGGGACAGGGGGAGATACGCAGTATTTT.

The chain has TRBV2 and TRBJ1-2, with TRBD1 matching over 10 bases. The CDR3 loop spans 16 amino acids. V lost 7 bases and J lost 2; bases outside the gene matches: 10. Germline V gene sequence: CDR1 SNHLY, CDR2 FYNNEI. The CDR3 DNA reads as TGTGCCAGCAATCCGGGACAGGGGATAAACAACTATGGCTACACCTTC. Translating gives CASNPGQGINNYGYTF.